The subject of this entry is one T cell receptor beta chain. The data were produced by immunoSEQ multiplex PCR, yet TCRdb's version contains in-frame clones alone and is incomplete. Among more than 45,000 clones listed, 85% to 95% were seen once. The CDR3 is 13 residues long. Per germline, CDR1 LNHNV and CDR2 YYDKDF (reference sequence). The V gene lost 1 base and the J gene lost 8 bases, with 11 bases spanning the gap. This sample was taken from a study of T cell changes during pregnancy in multiple sclerosis. The gene calls are TRBV15 and TRBJ1-2; D may be TRBD1 (6 bases). The sample consisted of CD4+ T cells from peripheral blood mononuclear cells, taken in the second trimester of pregnancy. The receptor was derived from a female donor with multiple sclerosis, enrolled in a pregnancy study. CDR3 in DNA: TGTGCCACCAGCAGAGGAGGGACATCCGGCTACACCTTC. Its protein is CATSRGGTSGYTF.